This is a list of T cell receptor beta chains from one sample in a study of PD-1 blockade in classical Hodgkin lymphoma. Using immunoSEQ multiplex PCR, the repertoire was profiled, and TCRdb retains in-frame clones only, with some absent. Of tens of thousands of clones listed, 87% are singletons. The specimen was peripheral blood mononuclear cells (PBMCs), collected before the fourth cycle of nivolumab. The receptors were sampled from a human donor with classical Hodgkin lymphoma. The conserved cysteine and the conserved F or W are not part of the CDR3 here. Only part of the rows carry a size: once, few, many, or a class if the clone is expanded.

CDR3aa,abundance,v_gene
ASTKNPPSGETGEQY,.,TRBV5-1
ASSYEGRQPQH,.,TRBV6-5
AISDGQVYNQPQH,.,TRBV10-3
ASSMGGTNEKLF,.,TRBV6-6
ASRQGFSGNTIY,.,TRBV6-6
ASRDPGQGPGLAGPPAKNIQY,.,TRBV6-4
ASSLVGEDTQY,.,TRBV5-5
ASSMDSNQPQH,.,TRBV5-1
ATPGQMNTEAF,.,TRBV7-9
ASHDRRNTEAF,.,TRBV5-1
ASSQGLAGRTDTQY,few,TRBV4-1
AWGTGLNSPLH,.,TRBV30
ASSLERSSGANVLT,once,TRBV27
ACPNLQGGTDTQY,.,TRBV30
ASSSGQGAVYEQY,.,TRBV5-5
ASSSRTSGAHPYNTGELF,.,TRBV28
ATSRTGTHNEQF,.,TRBV15
ASSGGGGRPQH,few,TRBV19
ASSRPGTVPQPQH,medium-sized,TRBV28
ASSEHYNSPLH,.,TRBV6-1
ASSPLTGEAF,.,TRBV6-5
ASSMDRAYNEQF,.,TRBV6-5